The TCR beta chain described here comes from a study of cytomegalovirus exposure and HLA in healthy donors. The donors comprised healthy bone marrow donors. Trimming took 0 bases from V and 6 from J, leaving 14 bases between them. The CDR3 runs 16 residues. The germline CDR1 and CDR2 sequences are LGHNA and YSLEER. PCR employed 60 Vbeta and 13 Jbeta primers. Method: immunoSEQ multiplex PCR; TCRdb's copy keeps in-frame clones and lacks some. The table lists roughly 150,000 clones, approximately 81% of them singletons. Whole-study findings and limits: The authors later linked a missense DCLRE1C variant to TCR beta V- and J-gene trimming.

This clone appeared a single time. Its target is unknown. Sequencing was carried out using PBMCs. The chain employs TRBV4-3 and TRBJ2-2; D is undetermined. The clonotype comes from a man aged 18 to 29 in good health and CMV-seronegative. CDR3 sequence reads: CASSQDLGSPPGELFF. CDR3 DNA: TGCGCCAGCAGCCAAGATCTGGGCTCCCCCCCCGGGGAGCTGTTTTTT.